This TCR beta chain is drawn from a study of blood T cell repertoires in COVID-19. All enrollees were about 18 to 100 years old and from around 25 US areas. Cohorts were based on clinical histories the participants reported. Symptom resolution, clearance, or two negative PCRs marked donors in Cohort 3 as recovered. Produced via immunoSEQ multiplex PCR; TCRdb's table is partial and in-frame only. The data contain approximately 350,000 clones, about 90% of them seen just once; the ten biggest clones take up 2.5% to 3%. The junction had 4 bases not matched to a gene; V was cut back by 5 bases and J by 0 bases. The CDR3 runs 15 residues. Germline V gene sequence: CDR1 LNHDA, CDR2 SQIVND (reference sequence).

The TCR sequence derives from a woman under 40 who had recovered from COVID-19. Material: PBMCs or T cells enriched from blood (not recorded which). The chain couples TRBV19 to TRBJ2-1, with 7 bases identical to TRBD1. The CDR3 is CASSDRASSYNEQFF. The CDR3 nucleotides are TGTGCCAGTAGTGACAGGGCAAGCTCCTACAATGAGCAGTTCTTC. Together with reference TRBV19 and TRBJ2-1, the CDR3 gives the full variable domain: DGGITQSPKYLFRKEGQNVTLSCEQNLNHDAMYWYRQDPGQGLRLIYYSQIVNDFQKGDIAEGYSVSREKKESFPLTVTSAQKNPTAFYLCASSDRASSYNEQFFGPGTRLTVL.